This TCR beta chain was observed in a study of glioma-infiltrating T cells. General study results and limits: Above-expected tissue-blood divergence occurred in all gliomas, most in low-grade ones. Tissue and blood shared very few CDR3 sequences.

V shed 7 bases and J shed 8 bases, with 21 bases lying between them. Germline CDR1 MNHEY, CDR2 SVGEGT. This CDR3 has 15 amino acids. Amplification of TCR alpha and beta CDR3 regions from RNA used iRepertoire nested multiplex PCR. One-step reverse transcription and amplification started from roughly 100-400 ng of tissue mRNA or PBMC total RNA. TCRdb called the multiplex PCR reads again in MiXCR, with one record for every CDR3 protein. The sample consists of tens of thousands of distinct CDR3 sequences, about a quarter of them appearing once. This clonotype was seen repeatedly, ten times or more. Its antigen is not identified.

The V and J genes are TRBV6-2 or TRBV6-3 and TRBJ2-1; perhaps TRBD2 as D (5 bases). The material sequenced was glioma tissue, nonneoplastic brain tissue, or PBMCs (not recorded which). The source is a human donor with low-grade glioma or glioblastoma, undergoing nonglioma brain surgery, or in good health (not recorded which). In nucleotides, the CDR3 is TGTGCCAGCACCATCTCGGGAATTACCAGCCATGAGCAGTTCTTC. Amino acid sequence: CASTISGITSHEQFF.